These T cell receptor beta chains were read from a single sample in a study of blood T cell repertoires in COVID-19. Only in-frame clones appear in the TCRdb table, and some are missing; sequencing was by immunoSEQ multiplex PCR. This sample has 250,000 to 350,000 clones, with roughly 90% found just once. The source material was peripheral blood. These receptors originate from a woman aged 45-60 years who had recovered from COVID-19. CDR3s include the opening cysteine and the closing phenylalanine or tryptophan. A D gene is named only where the DNA matches it firmly. Size is omitted from some rows. Given values are once, few, many or a class for expanded clones.

D gene	V gene	clone size	J gene	CDR3 DNA	CDR3 protein
TRBD1	TRBV11-2	.	TRBJ1-1	TGTGCCAGCAGCTTACCGGGACAGGCCTTCATGAACACTGAAGCTTTCTTT	CASSLPGQAFMNTEAFF
TRBD1	TRBV18	.	TRBJ2-7	TGTGCCAGCTCACCCGGGACAGGAAGCGAGCAGTACTTC	CASSPGTGSEQYF
TRBD1	TRBV20-1	.	TRBJ2-7	TGCAGTGCTAGTCGGGACAGGGGAAGCGAGCAGTACTTC	CSASRDRGSEQYF
TRBD2	TRBV7-6	once	TRBJ2-1	TGTGCCAGCAGTACTTCCAGGACTAGCGCACAGATGGGTGAGCAGTTCTTC	CASSTSRTSAQMGEQFF
.	TRBV29-1	.	TRBJ2-5	TGCAGCGCAAGGGGAGGTGCGGGAGAGACCCAGTACTTC	CSARGGAGETQYF
TRBD1	TRBV29-1	.	TRBJ2-7	TGCAGCGTTGGAGGCCAGGGGGCATACGAGCAGTACTTC	CSVGGQGAYEQYF
TRBD1	TRBV19	.	TRBJ1-6	TGTGCCAGTGGCGGACAGGGGGATATAAGGACCTATAATTCACCCCTCCACTTT	CASGGQGDIRTYNSPLHF
TRBD1	TRBV5-6	.	TRBJ1-2	TGTGCCAGCAGTACCCCCCGGGACAGGGTATATGGCTACACCTTC	CASSTPRDRVYGYTF
.	TRBV30	.	TRBJ1-1	TGTGCCTGGAGTGTGAGGAACAAAGTAAACACTGAAGCTTTCTTT	CAWSVRNKVNTEAFF
TRBD1	TRBV29-1	.	TRBJ1-1	TGCAGCGGCGCCGCAGGGGGCGCGAACACTGAAGCTTTCTTT	CSGAAGGANTEAFF
.	TRBV4-2	.	TRBJ1-2	TGTGCCAGCAGCCAAGGTGTTACCAGGGGCGATGGCTACACCTTC	CASSQGVTRGDGYTF
.	TRBV23-1	.	TRBJ1-1	TGCGCCAGCTACGGGAGCCCCCCAACCGCTTTCTTT	CASYGSPPTAFF
.	TRBV7-9	.	TRBJ2-7	TGTGCCAGCAATCAGGGTAGCGAGCAGTACTTC	CASNQGSEQYF
.	TRBV13	.	TRBJ2-5	TGTGCCAGCAGCTTACGGGGAACGGAGACCCAGTACTTC	CASSLRGTETQYF
.	TRBV9	.	TRBJ2-1	TGTGCCAGCACCCTTGCGGGGCAAAGCTCCTACAATGAGCAGTTCTTC	CASTLAGQSSYNEQFF
.	TRBV7-7	.	TRBJ2-3	TGTGCTAGCAGCAGTACCCCGGGGGATACGCAGTATTTT	CASSSTPGDTQYF
TRBD2	TRBV28	.	TRBJ2-1	TGTGCCAGCATAGGGAGGGCCGCCTCTAATGAGCAGTTCTTC	CASIGRAASNEQFF
.	TRBV7-7	once	TRBJ2-7	TGTGCTAGCAGCTTAGCCGAGGGCTACGAGCAGTACTTC	CASSLAEGYEQYF
.	TRBV9	.	TRBJ1-3	TGTGCCAGCAGCGTAAGAGGTGGAAACACCATATATTTT	CASSVRGGNTIYF
TRBD1	TRBV25-1	once	TRBJ1-1	TGTGCCAGCAGTGAATCCAACAGGGGCCTGAGGATGAACACTGAAGCTTTCTTT	CASSESNRGLRMNTEAFF
TRBD1	TRBV7-2	.	TRBJ1-3	TGTGCCAGCAGCCAACAGGGGTACTCTGGAAACACCATATATTTT	CASSQQGYSGNTIYF
.	TRBV11-2	.	TRBJ2-5	TGTGCCAGCAGCTTAGTCGGGGTTCAAGAGACCCAGTACTTC	CASSLVGVQETQYF
.	TRBV9	.	TRBJ2-1	TGTGCCAGCAGCGAGTACGGGGGTCCTTCCAATGAGCAGTTCTTC	CASSEYGGPSNEQFF
TRBD1	TRBV27	few	TRBJ2-3	TGTGCCAGCGAAGCGGGGACAGGGGGCACAGATACGCAGTATTTT	CASEAGTGGTDTQYF
.	TRBV7-8	.	TRBJ2-7	TGTGCCAGCAGCTTAGGAACCGGAGCCTACGAGCAGTACTTC	CASSLGTGAYEQYF
TRBD1	TRBV7-9	.	TRBJ1-2	TGTGCCAGCAGCGTGGGACAGGGGGCAAGATATGGCTACACCTTC	CASSVGQGARYGYTF
.	TRBV7-3	.	TRBJ1-1	TGTGCCAGCAGCAGTCAAGGGAGCACTGAAGCTTTCTTT	CASSSQGSTEAFF
.	TRBV14	.	TRBJ2-3	TGTGCCAGCAGCCAAGATCGCCGGTCCCGAATCGTGGATACGCAGTATTTT	CASSQDRRSRIVDTQYF
.	TRBV6-2/TRBV6-3	.	TRBJ1-1	TGTGCCAGCAGTTACGAGCGGGTTAGAGGGTACACTGAAGCTTTCTTT	CASSYERVRGYTEAFF
TRBD2	TRBV7-2	.	TRBJ2-2	TGTGCCAGCAGCTTGAGACTAGCGGGCCCGAGGCAGGAGCTGTTTTTT	CASSLRLAGPRQELFF
TRBD1	TRBV6-5	.	TRBJ1-5	TGTGCCAGCAGTAACAGGGGGATCGATCAGCCCCAGCATTTT	CASSNRGIDQPQHF
.	TRBV21-1	.	TRBJ1-2	TGTGCCAGCAGCAGCCGAAGGGACAGGGGCTATGGCTACACCTTC	CASSSRRDRGYGYTF
.	TRBV29-1	.	TRBJ2-1	TGCAGCGTTGAAGGCGGGAAAGGGTTCGGTGAGCAGTTCTTC	CSVEGGKGFGEQFF
.	TRBV21-1	.	TRBJ2-7	TGTGCCAGCAGCAATGAGGGTGTTCGGGTCTACGAGCAGTACTTC	CASSNEGVRVYEQYF
.	TRBV3-1/TRBV3-2	.	TRBJ1-1	TGTGCCAGCACCCCTAATCCCGATCAAAACACTGAAGCTTTCTTT	CASTPNPDQNTEAFF
.	TRBV6-5	.	TRBJ1-4	TGTGCCACCCGACCGGGGGTTAGAACTAATGAAAAACTGTTTTTT	CATRPGVRTNEKLFF
TRBD2	TRBV10-2	.	TRBJ2-1	TGCGCCAGCCTATCGGGACTAGCGGGAGATTACAATGAGCAGTTCTTC	CASLSGLAGDYNEQFF
.	TRBV19	.	TRBJ1-5	TGTGCCAGCAAGATCCGGGTAAGAGAGCAGCCCCAGCATTTT	CASKIRVREQPQHF
TRBD2	TRBV28	.	TRBJ2-4	TGTGCCAGCAGTTTAAGCGGGAGGGCCGGCAAAAACATTCAGTACTTC	CASSLSGRAGKNIQYF